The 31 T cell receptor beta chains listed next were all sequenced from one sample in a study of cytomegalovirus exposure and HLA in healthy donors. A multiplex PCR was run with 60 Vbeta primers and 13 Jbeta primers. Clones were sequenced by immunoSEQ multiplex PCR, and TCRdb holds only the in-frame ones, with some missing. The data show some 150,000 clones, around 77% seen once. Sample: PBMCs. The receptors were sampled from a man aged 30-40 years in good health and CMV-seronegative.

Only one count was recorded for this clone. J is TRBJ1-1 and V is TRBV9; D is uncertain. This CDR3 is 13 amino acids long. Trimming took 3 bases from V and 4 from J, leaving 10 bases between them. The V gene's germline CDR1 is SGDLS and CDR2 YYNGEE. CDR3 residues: CASSAPPGTEAFF. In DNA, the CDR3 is TGTGCCAGCAGCGCCCCCCCGGGCACTGAAGCTTTCTTT.

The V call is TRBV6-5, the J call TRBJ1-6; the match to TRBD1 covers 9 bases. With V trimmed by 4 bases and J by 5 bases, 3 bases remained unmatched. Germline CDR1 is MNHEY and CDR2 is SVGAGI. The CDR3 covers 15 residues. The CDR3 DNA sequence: TGTGCCAGCAGTTTACAGGGGGCGCATAATTCACCCCTCCACTTT. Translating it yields CASSLQGAHNSPLHF.

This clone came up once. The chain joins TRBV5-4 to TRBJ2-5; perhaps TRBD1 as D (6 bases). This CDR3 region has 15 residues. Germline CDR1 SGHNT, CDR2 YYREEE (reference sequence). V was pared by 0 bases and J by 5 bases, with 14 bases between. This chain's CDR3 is CASSLGDTGLETQYF. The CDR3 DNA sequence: TGTGCCAGCAGCTTGGGGGACACGGGTTTGGAGACCCAGTACTTC.

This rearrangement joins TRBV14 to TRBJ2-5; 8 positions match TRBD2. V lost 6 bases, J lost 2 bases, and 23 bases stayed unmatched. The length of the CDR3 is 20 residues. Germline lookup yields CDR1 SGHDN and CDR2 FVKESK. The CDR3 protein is CASRPSGTRDSGGVQETQYF. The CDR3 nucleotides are TGTGCCAGCAGACCTTCCGGGACTAGGGATTCGGGGGGGGTTCAAGAGACCCAGTACTTC.

The CDR3 sequence is CASSQTRNEQYF. The CDR3 DNA is TGTGCCAGCAGCCAAACTAGAAACGAGCAGTACTTC. The gene calls are TRBV5-4 and TRBJ2-7; a weak D match, TRBD2 (5 bases). V was cut by 4 bases and J by 5 bases, with 10 bases left in between. CDR3 length: 12 residues. The V gene's germline CDR1 is SGHNT and CDR2 YYREEE (reference sequence).

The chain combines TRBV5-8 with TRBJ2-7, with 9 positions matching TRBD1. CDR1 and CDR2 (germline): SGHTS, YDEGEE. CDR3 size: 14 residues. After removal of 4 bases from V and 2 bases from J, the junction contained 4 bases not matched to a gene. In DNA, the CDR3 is TGTGCCAGCAGCCGAAGACAGGGGGCCTACGAGCAGTACTTC. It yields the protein CASSRRQGAYEQYF.

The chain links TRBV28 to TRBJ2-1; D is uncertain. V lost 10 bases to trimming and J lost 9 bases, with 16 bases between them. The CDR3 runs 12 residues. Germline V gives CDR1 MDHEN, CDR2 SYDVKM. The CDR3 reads CATRWQVGEQFF. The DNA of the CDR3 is TGTGCCACTCGGTGGCAGGTGGGTGAGCAGTTCTTC.

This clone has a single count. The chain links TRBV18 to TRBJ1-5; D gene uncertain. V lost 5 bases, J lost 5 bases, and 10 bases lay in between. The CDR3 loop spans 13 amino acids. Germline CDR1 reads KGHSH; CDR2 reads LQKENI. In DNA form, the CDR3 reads TGTGCCAGCTCAGGAGGGCGGGATCAGCCCCAGCATTTT. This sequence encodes CASSGGRDQPQHF.

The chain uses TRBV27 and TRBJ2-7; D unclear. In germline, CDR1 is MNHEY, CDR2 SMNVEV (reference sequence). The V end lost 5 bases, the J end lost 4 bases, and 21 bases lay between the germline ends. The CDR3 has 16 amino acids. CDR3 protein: CASSPVFQARSYEQYF. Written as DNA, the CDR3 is TGTGCCAGCAGTCCCGTTTTCCAGGCCCGATCTTACGAGCAGTACTTC.

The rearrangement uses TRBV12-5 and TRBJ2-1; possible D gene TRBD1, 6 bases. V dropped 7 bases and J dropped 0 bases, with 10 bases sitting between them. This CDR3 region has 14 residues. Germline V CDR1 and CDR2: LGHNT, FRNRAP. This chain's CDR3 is CASVGANSYNEQFF. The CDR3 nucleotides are TGTGCTAGTGTGGGGGCTAACTCCTACAATGAGCAGTTCTTC.

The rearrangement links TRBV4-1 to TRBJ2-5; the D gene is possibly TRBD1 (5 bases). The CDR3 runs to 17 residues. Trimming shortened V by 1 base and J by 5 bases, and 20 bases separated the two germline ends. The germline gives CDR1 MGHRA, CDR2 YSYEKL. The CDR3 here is CASSQGLQGSPVETQYF. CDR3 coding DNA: TGCGCCAGCAGCCAAGGGCTCCAGGGTAGTCCGGTGGAGACCCAGTACTTC.

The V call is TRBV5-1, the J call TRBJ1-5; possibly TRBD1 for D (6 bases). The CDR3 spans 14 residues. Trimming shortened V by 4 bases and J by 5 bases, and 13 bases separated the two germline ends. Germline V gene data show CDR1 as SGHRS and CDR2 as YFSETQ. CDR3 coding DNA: TGCGCCAGCAGCACCGGGGGGCTGGATCAGCCCCAGCATTTT. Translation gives CASSTGGLDQPQHF.

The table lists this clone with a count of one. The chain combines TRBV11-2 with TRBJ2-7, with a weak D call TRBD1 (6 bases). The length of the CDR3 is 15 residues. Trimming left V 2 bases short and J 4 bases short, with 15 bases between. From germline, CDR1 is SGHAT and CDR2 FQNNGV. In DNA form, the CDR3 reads TGTGCCAGCAGCTTACCTCTCCGGGACATTTACGAGCAGTACTTC. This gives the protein CASSLPLRDIYEQYF. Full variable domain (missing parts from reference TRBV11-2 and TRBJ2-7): EAGVAQSPRYKIIEKRQSVAFWCNPISGHATLYWYQQILGQGPKLLIQFQNNGVVDDSQLPKDRFSAERLKGVDSTLKIQPAKLEDSAVYLCASSLPLRDIYEQYFGPGTRLTVT.

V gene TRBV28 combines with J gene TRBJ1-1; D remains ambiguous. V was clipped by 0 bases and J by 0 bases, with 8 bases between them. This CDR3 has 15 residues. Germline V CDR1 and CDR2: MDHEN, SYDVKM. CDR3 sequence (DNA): TGTGCCAGCAGTTTATGGGGCAGAATGAACACTGAAGCTTTCTTT. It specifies CASSLWGRMNTEAFF.

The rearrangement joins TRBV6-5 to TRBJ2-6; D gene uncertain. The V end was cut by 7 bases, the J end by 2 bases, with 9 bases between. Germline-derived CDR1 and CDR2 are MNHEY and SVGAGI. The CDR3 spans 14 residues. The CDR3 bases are TGTGCCAGCATCGTCCAGGCTGGGGCCAACGTCCTGACTTTC. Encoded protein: CASIVQAGANVLTF.

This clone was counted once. CDR3 in amino acids: CATPGTNTGELFF. The CDR3 DNA sequence: TGTGCCACCCCAGGGACGAACACCGGGGAGCTGTTTTTT. J is TRBJ2-2 and V is TRBV19; D is perhaps TRBD1 (5 bases). The CDR3 sequence is 13 residues long. Per germline, CDR1 LNHDA and CDR2 SQIVND (reference sequence). With 10 bases removed from V and 0 bases from J, the gap between germline ends came to 9 bases.

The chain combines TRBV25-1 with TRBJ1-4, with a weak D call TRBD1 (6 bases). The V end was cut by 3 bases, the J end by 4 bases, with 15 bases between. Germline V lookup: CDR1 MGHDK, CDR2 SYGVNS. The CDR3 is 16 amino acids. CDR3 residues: CASSDEPQGFNEKLFF. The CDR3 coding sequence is TGTGCCAGCAGTGATGAACCACAGGGCTTTAATGAAAAACTGTTTTTT.

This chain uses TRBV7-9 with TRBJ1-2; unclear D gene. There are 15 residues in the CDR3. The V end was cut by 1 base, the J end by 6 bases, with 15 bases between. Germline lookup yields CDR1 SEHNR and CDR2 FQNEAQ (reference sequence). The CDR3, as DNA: TGTGCCAGCAGCTTAGGGGGAGTCCCGGCAAATGGCTACACCTTC. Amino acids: CASSLGGVPANGYTF. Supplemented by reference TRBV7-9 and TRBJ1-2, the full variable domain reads DTGVSQNPRHKITKRGQNVTFRCDPISEHNRLYWYRQTLGQGPEFLTYFQNEAQLEKSRLLSDRFSAERPKGSFSTLEIQRTEQGDSAMYLCASSLGGVPANGYTFGSGTRLTVV.

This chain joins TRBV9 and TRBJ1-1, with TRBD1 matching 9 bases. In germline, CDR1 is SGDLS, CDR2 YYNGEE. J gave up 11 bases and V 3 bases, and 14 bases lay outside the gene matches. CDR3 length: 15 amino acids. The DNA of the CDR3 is TGTGCCAGCAGCGGTACAGGGGGCGGTATTCGGGAGGCTTTCTTT. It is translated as CASSGTGGGIREAFF.

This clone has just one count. The CDR3 coding sequence is TGTGCCAGCAGCTTCTCGAGAGAGGTGAGGAACACTGAAGCTTTCTTT. Protein: CASSFSREVRNTEAFF. The chain uses TRBV5-4 and TRBJ1-1; D not certain. The CDR3 extends over 16 amino acids. Germline V gene data show CDR1 as SGHNT and CDR2 as YYREEE (reference sequence). Trimming left V 2 bases short and J 1 base short, with 15 bases between.

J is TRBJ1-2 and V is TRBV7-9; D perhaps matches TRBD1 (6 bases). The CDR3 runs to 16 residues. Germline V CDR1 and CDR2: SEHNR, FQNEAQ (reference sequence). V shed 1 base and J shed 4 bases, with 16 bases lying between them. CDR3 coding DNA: TGTGCCAGCAGCTTAGGGGGGGGCAGTGGGACCTATGGCTACACCTTC. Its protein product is CASSLGGGSGTYGYTF.

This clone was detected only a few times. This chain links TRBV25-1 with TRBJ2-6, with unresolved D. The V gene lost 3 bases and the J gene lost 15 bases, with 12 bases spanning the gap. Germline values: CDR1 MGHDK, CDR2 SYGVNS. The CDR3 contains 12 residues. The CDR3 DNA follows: TGTGCCAGCAGTGACTCTAGGCGGCGCCTGACTTTC. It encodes CASSDSRRRLTF.

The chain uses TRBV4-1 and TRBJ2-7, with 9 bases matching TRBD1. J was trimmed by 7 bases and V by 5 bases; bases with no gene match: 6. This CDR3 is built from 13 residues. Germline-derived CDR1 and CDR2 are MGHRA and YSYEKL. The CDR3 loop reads CASSKGQGTEQYF. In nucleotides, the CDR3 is TGCGCCAGCAGCAAGGGACAGGGAACAGAGCAGTACTTC.

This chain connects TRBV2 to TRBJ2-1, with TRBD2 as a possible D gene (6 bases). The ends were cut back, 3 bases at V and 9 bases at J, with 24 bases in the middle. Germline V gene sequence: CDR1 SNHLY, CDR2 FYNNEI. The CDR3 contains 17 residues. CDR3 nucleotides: TGTGCCAGCAGTGAGGGCGAAGCACTAGCATTCGATCCTGAGCAGTTCTTC. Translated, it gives CASSEGEALAFDPEQFF.

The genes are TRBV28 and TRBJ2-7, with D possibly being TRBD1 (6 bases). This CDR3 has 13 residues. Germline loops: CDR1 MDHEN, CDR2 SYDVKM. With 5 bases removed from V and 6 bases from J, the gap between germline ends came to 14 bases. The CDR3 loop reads CASSTRGGREQYF. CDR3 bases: TGTGCCAGCAGTACCAGGGGTGGCCGCGAGCAGTACTTC.

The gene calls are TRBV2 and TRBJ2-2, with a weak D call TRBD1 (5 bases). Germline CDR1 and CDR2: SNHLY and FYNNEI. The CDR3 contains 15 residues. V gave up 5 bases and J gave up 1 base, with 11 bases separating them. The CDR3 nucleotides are TGTGCCAGCAGTAACCACGACAGGAACACCGGGGAGCTGTTTTTT. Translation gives CASSNHDRNTGELFF.

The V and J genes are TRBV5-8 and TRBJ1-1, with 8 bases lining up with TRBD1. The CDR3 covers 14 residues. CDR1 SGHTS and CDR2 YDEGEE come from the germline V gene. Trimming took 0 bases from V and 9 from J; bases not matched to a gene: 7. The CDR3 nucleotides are TGTGCCAGCAGCTTGGATTATCGGACAGGGAAAGCTTTCTTT. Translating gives CASSLDYRTGKAFF.

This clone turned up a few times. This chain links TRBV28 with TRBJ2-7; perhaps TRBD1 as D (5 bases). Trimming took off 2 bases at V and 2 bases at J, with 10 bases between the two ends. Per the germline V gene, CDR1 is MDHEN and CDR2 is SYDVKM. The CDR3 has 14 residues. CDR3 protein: CASSLGRATYEQYF. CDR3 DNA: TGTGCCAGCAGTTTAGGCAGGGCAACCTACGAGCAGTACTTC.

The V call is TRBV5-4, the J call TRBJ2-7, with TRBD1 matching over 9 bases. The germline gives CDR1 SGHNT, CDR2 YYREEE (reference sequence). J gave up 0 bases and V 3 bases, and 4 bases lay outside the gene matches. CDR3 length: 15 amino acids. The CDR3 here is CASSSLTGGSYEQYF. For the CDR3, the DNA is TGTGCCAGCAGCTCCTTGACAGGGGGCTCCTACGAGCAGTACTTC.

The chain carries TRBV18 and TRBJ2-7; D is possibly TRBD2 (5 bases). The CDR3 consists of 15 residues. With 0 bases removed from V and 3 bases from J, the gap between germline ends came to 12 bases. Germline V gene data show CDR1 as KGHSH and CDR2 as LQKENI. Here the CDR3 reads CASSPPSGPHYEQYF. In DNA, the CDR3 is TGTGCCAGCTCACCACCGAGCGGCCCCCACTACGAGCAGTACTTC.

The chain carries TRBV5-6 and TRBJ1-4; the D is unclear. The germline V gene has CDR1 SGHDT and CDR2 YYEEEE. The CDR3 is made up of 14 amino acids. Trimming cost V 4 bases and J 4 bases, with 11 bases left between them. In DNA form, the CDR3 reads TGTGCCAGCAGCCCAGTGGGCAGTAATGAAAAACTGTTTTTT. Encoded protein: CASSPVGSNEKLFF. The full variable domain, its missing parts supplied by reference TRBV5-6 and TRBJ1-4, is DAGVTQSPTHLIKTRGQQVTLRCSPKSGHDTVSWYQQALGQGPQFIFQYYEEEERQRGNFPDRFSGHQFPNYSSELNVNALLLGDSALYLCASSPVGSNEKLFFGSGTQLSVL.